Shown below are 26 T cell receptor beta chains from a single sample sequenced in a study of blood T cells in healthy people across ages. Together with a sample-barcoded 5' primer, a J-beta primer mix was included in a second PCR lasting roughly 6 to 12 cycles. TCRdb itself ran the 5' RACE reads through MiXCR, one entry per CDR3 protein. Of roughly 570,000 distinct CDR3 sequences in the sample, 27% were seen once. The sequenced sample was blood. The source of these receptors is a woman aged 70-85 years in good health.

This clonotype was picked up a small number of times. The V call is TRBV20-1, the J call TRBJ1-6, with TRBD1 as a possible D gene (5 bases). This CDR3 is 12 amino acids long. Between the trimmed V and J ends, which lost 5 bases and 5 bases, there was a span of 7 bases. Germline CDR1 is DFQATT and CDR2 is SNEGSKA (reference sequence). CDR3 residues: CSAQGNNSPLHF. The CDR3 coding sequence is TGCAGTGCTCAGGGAAATAATTCACCCCTCCACTTT.

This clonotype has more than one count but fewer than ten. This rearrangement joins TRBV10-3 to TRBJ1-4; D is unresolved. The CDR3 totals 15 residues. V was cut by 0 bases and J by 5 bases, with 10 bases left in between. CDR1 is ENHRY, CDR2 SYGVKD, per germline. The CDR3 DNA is TGTGCCATCAGTGAGTCGCGAGGGCGAAATGAAAAACTGTTTTTT. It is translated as CAISESRGRNEKLFF.

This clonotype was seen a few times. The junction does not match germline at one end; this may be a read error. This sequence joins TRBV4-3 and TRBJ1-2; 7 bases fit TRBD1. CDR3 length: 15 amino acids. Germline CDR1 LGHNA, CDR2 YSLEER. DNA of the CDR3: TGCGCCAGCAGCCAAGGGGCGGGACAGACCTATGGCCACACCTTC. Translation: CASSQGAGQTYGHTF.

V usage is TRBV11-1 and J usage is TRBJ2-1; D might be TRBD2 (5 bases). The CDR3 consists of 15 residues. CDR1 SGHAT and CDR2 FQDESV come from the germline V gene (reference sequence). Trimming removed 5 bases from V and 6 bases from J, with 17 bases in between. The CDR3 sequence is CASSQGLPQINEQFF. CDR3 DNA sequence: TGTGCCAGCAGCCAAGGACTTCCCCAGATCAATGAGCAGTTCTTC.

This CDR3 reads CASSERTDQETQYF. CDR3 in DNA: TGTGCCAGCAGCGAGAGGACAGACCAAGAGACCCAGTACTTC. The rearrangement links TRBV7-9 to TRBJ2-5, with D possibly matching TRBD1 (6 bases). Trimming took 5 bases from V and 0 from J, leaving 10 bases between them. This CDR3 has 14 amino acids. Germline V gene sequence: CDR1 SEHNR, CDR2 FQNEAQ (reference sequence).

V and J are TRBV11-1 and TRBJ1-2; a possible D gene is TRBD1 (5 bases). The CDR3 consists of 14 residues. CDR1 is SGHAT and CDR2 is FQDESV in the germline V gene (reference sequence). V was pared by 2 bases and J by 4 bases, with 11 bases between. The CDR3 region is CASSLPGGAYGYTF. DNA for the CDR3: TGTGCCAGCAGCTTACCTGGGGGTGCCTATGGCTACACCTTC.

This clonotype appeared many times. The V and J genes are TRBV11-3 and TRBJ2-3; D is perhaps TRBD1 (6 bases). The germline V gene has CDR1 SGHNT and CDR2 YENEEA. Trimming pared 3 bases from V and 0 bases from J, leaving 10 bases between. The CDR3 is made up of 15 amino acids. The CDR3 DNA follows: TGTGCCAGCAGCTTCGCAGGGGCTAGCACAGATACGCAGTATTTT. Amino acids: CASSFAGASTDTQYF.

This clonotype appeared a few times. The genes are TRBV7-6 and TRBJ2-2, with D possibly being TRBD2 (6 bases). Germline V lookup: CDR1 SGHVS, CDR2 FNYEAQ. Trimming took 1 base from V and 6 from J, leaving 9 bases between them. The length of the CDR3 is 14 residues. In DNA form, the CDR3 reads TGTGCCAGCAGCTTAGTCTGGGGGGCCGGGGAGCTGTTTTTT. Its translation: CASSLVWGAGELFF.

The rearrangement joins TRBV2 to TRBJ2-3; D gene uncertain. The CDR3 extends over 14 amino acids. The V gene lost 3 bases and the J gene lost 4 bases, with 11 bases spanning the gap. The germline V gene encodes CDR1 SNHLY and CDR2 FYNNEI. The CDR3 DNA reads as TGTGCCAGCAGTGACGGAAGGGCGCCAGATACGCAGTATTTT. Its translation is CASSDGRAPDTQYF.

CDR3 nucleotides: TGTGCCAGCAGCTTCCTCGGGGCAGGGTATGAAGAGACCCAGTACTTC. This sequence encodes CASSFLGAGYEETQYF. The chain links TRBV7-9 to TRBJ2-5; TRBD1 or TRBD2 may be the D gene (5 bases each). From germline, CDR1 is SEHNR and CDR2 FQNEAQ (reference sequence). CDR3 length equals 16 residues. With 3 bases removed from V and 3 bases from J, the gap between germline ends came to 17 bases.

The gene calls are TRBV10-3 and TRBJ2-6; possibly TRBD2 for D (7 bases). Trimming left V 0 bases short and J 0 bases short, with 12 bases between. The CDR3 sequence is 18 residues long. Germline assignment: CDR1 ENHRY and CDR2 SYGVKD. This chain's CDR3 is CAISESKGGSSGANVLTF. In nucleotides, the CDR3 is TGTGCCATCAGTGAGTCAAAGGGGGGGAGCTCTGGGGCCAACGTCCTGACTTTC.

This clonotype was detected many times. The CDR3: CASSFKNIQYF. As DNA, the CDR3 is TGTGCCAGCAGTTTCAAAAACATTCAGTACTTC. The V call is TRBV7-2, the J call TRBJ2-4; D gene uncertain. V lost 6 bases to trimming and J lost 3 bases, with 3 bases between them. Germline lookup yields CDR1 SGHTA and CDR2 FQGNSA. This CDR3 has 11 amino acids.

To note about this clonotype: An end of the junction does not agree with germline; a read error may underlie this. Written as DNA, the CDR3 is TGTGCCAGCAGCTTAGAAGGCGTAACGAACACCGAGGAGCTGTTTTTT. Protein product: CASSLEGVTNTEELFF. The chain has TRBV7-2 and TRBJ2-2; D is undetermined. CDR1 SGHTA and CDR2 FQGNSA come from the germline V gene. The CDR3 totals 16 residues.

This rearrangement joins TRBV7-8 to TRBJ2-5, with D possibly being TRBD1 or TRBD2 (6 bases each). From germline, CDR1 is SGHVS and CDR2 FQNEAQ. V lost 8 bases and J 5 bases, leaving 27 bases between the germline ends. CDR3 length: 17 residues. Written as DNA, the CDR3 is TGTGCCAGCGGCGGGTCCCCCGTCGGGGGCGTTTGGGAGACCCAGTACTTC. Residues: CASGGSPVGGVWETQYF.

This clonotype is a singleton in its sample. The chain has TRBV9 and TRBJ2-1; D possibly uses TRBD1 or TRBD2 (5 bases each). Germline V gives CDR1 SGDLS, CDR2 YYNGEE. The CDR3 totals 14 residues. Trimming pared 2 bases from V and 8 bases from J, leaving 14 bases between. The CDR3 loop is CASSVRGSGYEQFF. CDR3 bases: TGTGCCAGCAGCGTCCGGGGCTCGGGGTATGAGCAGTTCTTC. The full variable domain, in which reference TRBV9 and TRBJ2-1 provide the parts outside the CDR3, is DSGVTQTPKHLITATGQRVTLRCSPRSGDLSVYWYQQSLDQGLQFLIQYYNGEERAKGNILERFSAQQFPDLHSELNLSSLELGDSALYFCASSVRGSGYEQFFGPGTRLTVL.

CDR3 in DNA: TGTGCCAGCAGACGTACAGGGAATTCCATGAACACTGAAGCTTTCTTT. As protein: CASRRTGNSMNTEAFF. The V and J genes are TRBV27 and TRBJ1-1; TRBD1 might be the D (6 bases). This CDR3 is built from 16 residues. The germline CDR1 and CDR2 sequences are MNHEY and SMNVEV (reference sequence). Trimming pared 6 bases from V and 0 bases from J, leaving 17 bases between.

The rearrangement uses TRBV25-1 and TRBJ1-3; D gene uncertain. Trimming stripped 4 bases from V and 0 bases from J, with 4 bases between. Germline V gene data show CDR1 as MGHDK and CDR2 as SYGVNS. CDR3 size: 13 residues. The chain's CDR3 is CASSGVSGNTIYF. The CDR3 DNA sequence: TGTGCCAGCAGTGGGGTCTCTGGAAACACCATATATTTT.

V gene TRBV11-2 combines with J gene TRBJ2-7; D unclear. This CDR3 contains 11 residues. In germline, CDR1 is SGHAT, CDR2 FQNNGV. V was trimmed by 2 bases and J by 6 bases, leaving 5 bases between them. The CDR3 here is CASSLIREQYF. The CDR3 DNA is TGTGCCAGCAGCTTAATACGCGAGCAGTACTTC. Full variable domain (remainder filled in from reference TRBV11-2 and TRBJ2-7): EAGVAQSPRYKIIEKRQSVAFWCNPISGHATLYWYQQILGQGPKLLIQFQNNGVVDDSQLPKDRFSAERLKGVDSTLKIQPAKLEDSAVYLCASSLIREQYFGPGTRLTVT.

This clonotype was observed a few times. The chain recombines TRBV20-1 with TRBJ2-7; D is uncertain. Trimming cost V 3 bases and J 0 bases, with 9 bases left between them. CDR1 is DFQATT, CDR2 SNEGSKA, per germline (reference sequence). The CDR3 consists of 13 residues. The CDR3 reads CSARDVLSYEQYF. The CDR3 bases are TGCAGTGCTAGGGACGTACTCTCCTACGAGCAGTACTTC.

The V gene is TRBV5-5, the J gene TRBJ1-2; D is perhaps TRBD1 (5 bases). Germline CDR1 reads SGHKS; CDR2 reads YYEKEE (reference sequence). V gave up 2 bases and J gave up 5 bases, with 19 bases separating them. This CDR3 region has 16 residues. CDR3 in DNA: TGTGCCAGCAGCTTAATGTCGGGGGGAATACTGTATGGCTACACCTTC. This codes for CASSLMSGGILYGYTF.

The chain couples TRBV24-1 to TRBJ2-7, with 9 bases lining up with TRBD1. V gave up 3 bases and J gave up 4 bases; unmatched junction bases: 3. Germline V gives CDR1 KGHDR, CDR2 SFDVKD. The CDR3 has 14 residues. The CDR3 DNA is TGTGCCACCAGTGATACGGACAGGGGATACGAGCAGTACTTC. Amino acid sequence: CATSDTDRGYEQYF.

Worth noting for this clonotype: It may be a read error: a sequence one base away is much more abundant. CDR3 loop: CASGPHTGRRSYEQYF. The DNA of the CDR3 is TGTGCCAGCGGCCCCCATACGGGGCGGAGGTCCTACGAGCAGTACTTC. V gene TRBV7-9 combines with J gene TRBJ2-7, with D perhaps assigned TRBD1 or TRBD2 (5 bases each). The CDR3 runs 16 residues. Trimming removed 8 bases at V and 1 base at J, with 21 bases between. Per germline, CDR1 SEHNR and CDR2 FQNEAQ (reference sequence).

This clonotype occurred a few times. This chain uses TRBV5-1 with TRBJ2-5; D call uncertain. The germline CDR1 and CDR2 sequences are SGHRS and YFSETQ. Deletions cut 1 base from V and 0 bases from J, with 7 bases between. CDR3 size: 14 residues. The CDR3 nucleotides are TGCGCCAGCAGCTTGAATGGGTACCAAGAGACCCAGTACTTC. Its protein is CASSLNGYQETQYF.

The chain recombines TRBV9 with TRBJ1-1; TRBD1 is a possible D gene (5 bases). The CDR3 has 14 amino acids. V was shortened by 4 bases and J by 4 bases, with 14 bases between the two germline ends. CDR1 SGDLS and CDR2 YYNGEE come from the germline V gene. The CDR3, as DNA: TGTGCCAGCAGCCCACAGGATTCGGGCACTGAAGCTTTCTTT. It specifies CASSPQDSGTEAFF. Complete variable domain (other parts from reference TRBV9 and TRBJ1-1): DSGVTQTPKHLITATGQRVTLRCSPRSGDLSVYWYQQSLDQGLQFLIQYYNGEERAKGNILERFSAQQFPDLHSELNLSSLELGDSALYFCASSPQDSGTEAFFGQGTRLTVV.

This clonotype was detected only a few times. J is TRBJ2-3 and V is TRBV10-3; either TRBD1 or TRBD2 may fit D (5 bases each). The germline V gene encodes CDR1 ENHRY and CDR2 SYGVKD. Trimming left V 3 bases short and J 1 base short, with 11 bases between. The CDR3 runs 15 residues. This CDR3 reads CAISDPGRRTDTQYF. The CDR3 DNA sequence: TGTGCCATCAGTGATCCGGGACGGCGCACAGATACGCAGTATTTT.

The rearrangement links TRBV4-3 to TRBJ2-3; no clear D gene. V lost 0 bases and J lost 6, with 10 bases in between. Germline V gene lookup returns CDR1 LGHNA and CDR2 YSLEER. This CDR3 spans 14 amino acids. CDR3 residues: CASSQDPSADTQYF. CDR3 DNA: TGCGCCAGCAGCCAAGATCCCTCGGCGGATACGCAGTATTTT.